This T cell receptor beta chain was observed in a study of shared clonotypes between healthy human individuals. Overall study: Aged 18 to 49, the donors were a couple of women and three men. Study-level findings and limits: Investigators collected only blood, and repertoires in tissues likely differ. Naive subsets usually exceeded memory subsets in estimated richness.

On this clone: The antigen is not known.

Deep was the level at which the assay was run. Some clones are missing from TCRdb's copy, which holds only in-frame ones; the method was immunoSEQ multiplex PCR. Of over a million clones listed, approximately 96% are singletons. Per the germline V gene, CDR1 is SGHTA and CDR2 is FQGTGA. V gave up 4 bases and J gave up 6 bases; unmatched junction bases: 13. The CDR3 loop spans 17 amino acids. This receptor was identified in a man in his thirties or forties in good health. Source material: naive CD4+ T cells sorted from blood. Subset noted: CD45RA+ positively selected. The rearrangement joins TRBV7-3 to TRBJ2-1; the match to TRBD1 covers 9 bases. CDR3 residues: CASSSLGTGTGSNEQFF. CDR3 nucleotides: TGTGCCAGCAGCTCCCTAGGAACCGGGACAGGGTCCAATGAGCAGTTCTTC.